This T cell receptor (beta chain) was obtained from a study of CD8 T cells in Susac syndrome. TEMRA cells were enriched by FACS, and CD4+ and CD8+ T cells were negatively isolated. RNA was extracted with the RNeasy kit, and a quantity of about 0.5 to 1 ug was reverse transcribed using random hexamers. Amplification of TCR beta CDR3 spanned 54 Vbeta and 13 Jbeta via immunoSEQ multiplex PCR. MiXCR, run by TCRdb on the immunoSEQ multiplex PCR reads, gives a single entry per CDR3 protein. In the table there are about 120,000 distinct CDR3 sequences, less than 95% of which are singletons. This clonotype showed up just a few times. The specimen was CD4+ T cells from PBMCs. The receptor was isolated from a human donor in good health.

The CDR3 bases are TGTGCCAGCAGTTTGGTCTGGGGATACCCCTACGAGCAGTACTTC. Translated: CASSLVWGYPYEQYF. This chain joins TRBV27 and TRBJ2-7; D call uncertain. CDR3 length equals 15 residues. The germline V and J ends were trimmed by 3 bases and 2 bases, with 14 bases remaining between them. Germline values: CDR1 MNHEY, CDR2 SMNVEV (reference sequence).